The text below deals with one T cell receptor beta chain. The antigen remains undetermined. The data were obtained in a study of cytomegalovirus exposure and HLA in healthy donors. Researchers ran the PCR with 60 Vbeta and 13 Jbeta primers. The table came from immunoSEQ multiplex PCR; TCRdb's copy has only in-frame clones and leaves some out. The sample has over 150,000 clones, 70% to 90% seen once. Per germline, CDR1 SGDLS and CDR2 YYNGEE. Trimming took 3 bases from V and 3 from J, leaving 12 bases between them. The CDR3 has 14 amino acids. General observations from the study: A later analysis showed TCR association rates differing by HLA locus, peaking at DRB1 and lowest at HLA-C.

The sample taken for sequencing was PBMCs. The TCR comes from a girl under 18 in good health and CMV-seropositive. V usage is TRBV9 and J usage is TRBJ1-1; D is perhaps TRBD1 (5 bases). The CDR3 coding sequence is TGTGCCAGCAGCGGTAAGGGCAGGGACACTGAAGCTTTCTTT. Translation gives CASSGKGRDTEAFF.